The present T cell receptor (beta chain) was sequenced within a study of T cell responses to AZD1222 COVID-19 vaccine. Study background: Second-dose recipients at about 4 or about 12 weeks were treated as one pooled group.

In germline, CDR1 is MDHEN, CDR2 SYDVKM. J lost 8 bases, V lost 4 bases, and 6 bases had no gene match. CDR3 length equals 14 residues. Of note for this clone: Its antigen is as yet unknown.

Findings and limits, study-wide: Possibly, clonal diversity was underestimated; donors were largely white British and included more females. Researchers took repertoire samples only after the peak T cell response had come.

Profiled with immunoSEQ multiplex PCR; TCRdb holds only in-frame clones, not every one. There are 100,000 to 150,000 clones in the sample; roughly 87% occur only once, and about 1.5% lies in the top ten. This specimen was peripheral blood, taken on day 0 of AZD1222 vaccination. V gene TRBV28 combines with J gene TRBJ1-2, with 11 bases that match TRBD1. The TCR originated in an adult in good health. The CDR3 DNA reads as TGTGCCAGCAGTTCTGGACAGGGGGCTGAGGGCTACACCTTC. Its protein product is CASSSGQGAEGYTF.